These 26 T cell receptor beta chains were all obtained from the same sample, sequenced in a study of blood T cell repertoires in COVID-19. Produced via immunoSEQ multiplex PCR; TCRdb's table is partial and in-frame only. Here the sample spans tens of thousands of clones, about 75% being singletons. The sequencing input was peripheral blood. These receptors were taken from an older man with active or convalescent COVID-19.

The genes are TRBV20-1 and TRBJ1-2; no firm D call. The CDR3 sequence is 11 residues long. Germline lookup yields CDR1 DFQATT and CDR2 SNEGSKA (reference sequence). The germline V and J ends were trimmed by 3 bases and 5 bases, with 7 bases remaining between them. This CDR3 is CSARTGYGYTF. The DNA for the CDR3 is TGCAGTGCTAGGACCGGGTATGGCTACACCTTC.

V is TRBV12-5 and J is TRBJ2-1; 15 nucleotides line up with TRBD2. This CDR3 is built from 17 residues. Losses at the gene ends were 2 bases for V and 9 bases for J; bases not matched to a gene: 8. The V gene's germline CDR1 is LGHNT and CDR2 FRNRAP. The CDR3 loop is CASGLPRTSGGGSEQFF. CDR3 DNA: TGTGCTAGTGGTTTGCCCAGGACTAGCGGGGGGGGAAGTGAGCAGTTCTTC.

The chain links TRBV4-1 to TRBJ2-3; D is undetermined. The CDR3 contains 14 residues. The V end lost 2 bases, the J end lost 0 bases, and 6 bases lay between the germline ends. Germline V gives CDR1 MGHRA, CDR2 YSYEKL. CDR3 sequence: CASSQFSSTDTQYF. CDR3 DNA sequence: TGCGCCAGCAGCCAATTTAGCAGCACAGATACGCAGTATTTT.

The chain employs TRBV7-3 and TRBJ1-3; TRBD1 is a possible D gene (6 bases). The CDR3 totals 16 residues. V was pared by 5 bases and J by 0 bases, with 14 bases between. CDR1 and CDR2 (germline): SGHTA, FQGTGA. CDR3 residues: CASSLVGHFSGNTIYF. The CDR3 bases are TGTGCCAGCAGCCTAGTGGGACACTTCTCTGGAAACACCATATATTTT.

This chain connects TRBV5-4 to TRBJ1-1; D call uncertain. From germline, CDR1 is SGHNT and CDR2 YYREEE (reference sequence). This CDR3 spans 13 amino acids. The ends were cut back, 4 bases at V and 3 bases at J, with 10 bases in the middle. CDR3 in DNA: TGTGCCAGCAGCGAATTATTAGACACTGAAGCTTTCTTT. It yields the protein CASSELLDTEAFF.

This clone has just one count. The CDR3 DNA follows: TGCGCCAGCAGGGAGAACAATGAGCAGTTCTTC. Translation gives CASRENNEQFF. The rearrangement uses TRBV5-1 and TRBJ2-1, with D unresolved. The V and J ends lost 5 bases and 5 bases respectively, with 5 bases between them. The CDR3 length is 11 residues. CDR1 SGHRS and CDR2 YFSETQ come from the germline V gene.

There are a few counts of this clone. V gene TRBV12-5 combines with J gene TRBJ1-3; 8 nucleotides match TRBD1. Trimming cost V 5 bases and J 1 base; bases outside gene matches: 1. In germline, CDR1 is LGHNT, CDR2 FRNRAP. The CDR3 is 14 residues long. CDR3 bases: TGTGCTAGTGGTAGACAGGGGTCTGGAAACACCATATATTTT. It encodes CASGRQGSGNTIYF.

V gene TRBV27 combines with J gene TRBJ1-1; the D is unclear. The V end was cut by 2 bases, the J end by 4 bases, with 8 bases between. The CDR3 has 13 residues. CDR1 is MNHEY and CDR2 is SMNVEV in the germline V gene (reference sequence). For the CDR3, the DNA is TGTGCCAGCAGTTTACTGGGGAGCACTGAAGCTTTCTTT. Translated: CASSLLGSTEAFF.

The chain links TRBV28 to TRBJ2-4; 7 bases align to TRBD2. The CDR3 is made up of 15 amino acids. Germline V gene lookup returns CDR1 MDHEN and CDR2 SYDVKM. V lost 2 bases to trimming and J lost 0 bases; unmatched junction nucleotides: 1. The CDR3 here is CASSLRGVAKNIQYF. The CDR3 bases are TGTGCCAGCAGTTTACGGGGGGTAGCCAAAAACATTCAGTACTTC. The entire variable domain, with the rest obtained from reference TRBV28 and TRBJ2-4, is as follows: DVKVTQSSRYLVKRTGEKVFLECVQDMDHENMFWYRQDPGLGLRLIYFSYDVKMKEKGDIPEGYSVSREKKERFSLILESASTNQTSMYLCASSLRGVAKNIQYFGAGTRLSVL.

This chain links TRBV2 with TRBJ1-6; D is ambiguous. Between the trimmed V and J ends, which lost 7 bases and 7 bases, there was a span of 11 bases. The CDR3 sequence is 13 residues long. CDR1 SNHLY and CDR2 FYNNEI come from the germline V gene. The CDR3 spells CASTVGSNSPLHF. For the CDR3, the DNA is TGTGCCAGCACGGTGGGCTCAAATTCACCCCTCCACTTT.

J is TRBJ1-4 and V is TRBV7-2, with a tentative D call TRBD1 (5 bases). CDR1 is SGHTA and CDR2 is FQGNSA in the germline V gene. The CDR3 is made up of 16 amino acids. Between the trimmed V and J ends, which lost 4 bases and 6 bases, there was a span of 18 bases. The CDR3 loop is CASSWGDGGSHEKLFF. In nucleotides, the CDR3 is TGTGCCAGCAGCTGGGGGGACGGTGGAAGTCATGAAAAACTGTTTTTT.

This sequence joins TRBV4-2 and TRBJ2-3; D may be TRBD2 (6 bases). CDR3 length: 15 residues. The germline V gene encodes CDR1 LGHNA and CDR2 YNFKEQ. The germline V and J ends were trimmed by 4 bases and 2 bases, with 13 bases remaining between them. The DNA of the CDR3 is TGTGCCAGCAGCCGACGCGGGGATAACACAGATACGCAGTATTTT. As protein: CASSRRGDNTDTQYF.

This clone has just a few counts. CDR3 DNA: TGTGCCAGCAGCCAAGAGACGGGTAGCAGATCCCTCCACTTT. This codes for CASSQETGSRSLHF. The V and J genes are TRBV4-2 and TRBJ1-6; D is uncertain. Between the trimmed V and J ends, which lost 0 bases and 14 bases, there was a span of 14 bases. Germline loops: CDR1 LGHNA, CDR2 YNFKEQ. The CDR3 loop spans 14 amino acids.

This CDR3 is CSVAERPNQPQHF. For the CDR3, the DNA is TGCAGCGTTGCGGAGCGGCCTAATCAGCCCCAGCATTTT. The chain is built from TRBV29-1 and TRBJ1-5; D remains unclear. Per germline, CDR1 SQVTM and CDR2 ANQGSEA. The CDR3 length is 13 residues. Trimming cost V 4 bases and J 4 bases, with 11 bases left between them.

V is TRBV7-3 and J is TRBJ2-2; perhaps TRBD1 as D (6 bases). This CDR3 spans 15 amino acids. V was shortened by 5 bases and J by 7 bases, with 17 bases between the two germline ends. Germline CDR1 is SGHTA and CDR2 is FQGTGA. CDR3 nucleotide sequence: TGTGCCAGCAGCGAGCTACAGGGTCCCATCGGGGAGCTGTTTTTT. Protein: CASSELQGPIGELFF.

The J gene is TRBJ2-3, the V gene TRBV10-2; tentative D call: TRBD2 (5 bases). The CDR3 runs 15 residues. The V end was cut by 8 bases, the J end by 2 bases, with 17 bases between. Germline assignment: CDR1 WSHSY and CDR2 SAAADI. The CDR3, as DNA: TGCGCCAGCGCCCCCTCCAACGGGGTCACAGATACGCAGTATTTT. Its translation: CASAPSNGVTDTQYF.

V and J are TRBV7-2 and TRBJ1-5; no reliable D call. Germline assignment: CDR1 SGHTA and CDR2 FQGNSA. This CDR3 region has 13 residues. Trimming took off 3 bases at V and 5 bases at J, with 8 bases between the two ends. The CDR3 sequence: CASSFQGDQPQHF. The CDR3 DNA follows: TGTGCCAGCAGCTTTCAAGGAGATCAGCCCCAGCATTTT. The full variable domain, its missing parts supplied by reference TRBV7-2 and TRBJ1-5, is GAGVSQSPSNKVTEKGKDVELRCDPISGHTALYWYRQSLGQGLEFLIYFQGNSAPDKSGLPSDRFSAERTGGSVSTLTIQRTQQEDSAVYLCASSFQGDQPQHFGDGTRLSIL.

This clone has a count of ten or more. CDR3 coding DNA: TGTGCCAGCAGCTTTCCTAGCGGGGGGGCGGAGACCCAGTACTTC. Translated: CASSFPSGGAETQYF. The V call is TRBV7-6, the J call TRBJ2-5; the match to TRBD2 covers 12 bases. This CDR3 has 15 residues. The trim removed 3 bases at V and 5 bases at J, leaving 4 bases unmatched. Germline assignment: CDR1 SGHVS and CDR2 FNYEAQ.

The chain carries TRBV10-3 and TRBJ1-1; TRBD1 matches 8 bases. The CDR3 loop spans 16 amino acids. Germline-derived CDR1 and CDR2 are ENHRY and SYGVKD. Losses at the gene ends were 5 bases for V and 6 bases for J; bases not matched to a gene: 14. Written as DNA, the CDR3 is TGTGCCATCAGTATGTTAGGTAAACAGGGGGTCGCTGAAGCTTTCTTT. It encodes CAISMLGKQGVAEAFF.

V gene TRBV5-4 combines with J gene TRBJ1-4, with D unclear. V lost 0 bases and J lost 10, with 16 bases in between. Looked up from germline, CDR1 is SGHNT and CDR2 is YYREEE (reference sequence). This CDR3 has 15 residues. The CDR3 bases are TGTGCCAGCAGCTTGGATCCAAAACTGGAGGGAAAACTGTTTTTT. The encoded protein is CASSLDPKLEGKLFF.

This clone occurred a few times. V and J are TRBV5-6 and TRBJ2-7; maybe TRBD2 (6 bases). The CDR3 loop spans 15 amino acids. The ends were cut back, 1 base at V and 6 bases at J, with 17 bases in the middle. Germline CDR1 and CDR2: SGHDT and YYEEEE. CDR3 region: CASSLSSVVGGEQYF. The CDR3 nucleotides read TGTGCCAGCAGCTTGTCTTCAGTAGTGGGGGGCGAGCAGTACTTC.

The chain recombines TRBV11-2 with TRBJ1-6; D gene unclear. The CDR3 consists of 15 residues. V was clipped by 0 bases and J by 7 bases, with 10 bases between them. The germline V gene has CDR1 SGHAT and CDR2 FQNNGV. DNA of the CDR3: TGTGCCAGCAGCTTAGATGTGGCCGTAAATTCACCCCTCCACTTT. Amino acids: CASSLDVAVNSPLHF.

The chain carries TRBV5-4 and TRBJ2-7; TRBD2 matches at 7 bases. Trimming took 0 bases from V and 3 from J; bases not matched to a gene: 9. This CDR3 has 16 residues. In germline, CDR1 is SGHNT, CDR2 YYREEE (reference sequence). The CDR3 DNA sequence: TGTGCCAGCAGCTTGGGTCCAGCGGGGCGATTCTACGAGCAGTACTTC. Its protein is CASSLGPAGRFYEQYF.

The chain uses TRBV2 and TRBJ1-1; 7 positions match TRBD1. Germline assignment: CDR1 SNHLY and CDR2 FYNNEI. V was clipped by 9 bases and J by 3 bases; unmatched bases: 4. This CDR3 contains 12 residues. The CDR3 loop reads CASLQGHTEAFF. The CDR3 nucleotides are TGTGCCAGTTTACAGGGGCACACTGAAGCTTTCTTT. Together with reference TRBV2 and TRBJ1-1, the CDR3 gives the full variable domain: EPEVTQTPSHQVTQMGQEVILRCVPISNHLYFYWYRQILGQKVEFLVSFYNNEISEKSEIFDDQFSVERPDGSNFTLKIRSTKLEDSAMYFCASLQGHTEAFFGQGTRLTVV.

The gene calls are TRBV25-1 and TRBJ2-7, with D tentatively TRBD2 (5 bases). CDR1 is MGHDK and CDR2 is SYGVNS in the germline V gene. Trimming took 3 bases from V and 5 from J, leaving 23 bases between them. The CDR3 covers 17 residues. CDR3 DNA: TGTGCCAGCAGTGACCCCTACTCACTAGTACGGGCCGACGAGCAGTACTTC. This sequence encodes CASSDPYSLVRADEQYF.

The CDR3: CASSVEGWNEQFF. DNA of the CDR3: TGTGCCAGCAGCGTTGAGGGCTGGAATGAGCAGTTCTTC. The chain employs TRBV9 and TRBJ2-1; D is possibly TRBD2 (5 bases). The CDR3 has 13 residues. Germline CDR1 and CDR2: SGDLS and YYNGEE. Trimming took off 2 bases at V and 7 bases at J, with 10 bases between the two ends.